This T cell receptor (beta chain) was retrieved from a study of shared clonotypes between healthy human individuals. This CDR3 region has 16 residues. The V gene end was trimmed by 2 bases and the J gene end by 8 bases; junction bases not matched to a gene: 8. Germline V lookup: CDR1 SGHTS, CDR2 YDEGEE. TCRdb's copy holds only in-frame clones and misses some; the assay was immunoSEQ multiplex PCR. The sample includes millions of clones, approximately 90% of them seen just once. The sequence came from a man between 18 and 35 years old in good health. Material for sequencing was naive CD4+ T cells sorted from blood. Subset of the sample: CD45RA+ positively selected. The chain links TRBV5-8 to TRBJ1-6, with TRBD1 identical over 9 bases. The CDR3 protein is CASSFPGTGRDSPLHF. The CDR3 DNA is TGTGCCAGCAGCTTCCCCGGGACAGGGAGAGATTCACCCCTCCACTTT. Based on the CDR3 plus reference TRBV5-8 and TRBJ1-6, the full variable domain is EAGVTQSPTHLIKTRGQQATLRCSPISGHTSVYWYQQALGLGLQFLLWYDEGEERNRGNFPPRFSGRQFPNYSSELNVNALELEDSALYLCASSFPGTGRDSPLHFGNGTRLTVT.